This TCR beta chain was recovered during a study of response to subunit inactivated influenza vaccine. This clonotype was observed a handful of times. TCRdb reprocessed the RT-PCR reads with MiXCR, giving one entry per CDR3 protein. The table has 150,000 to 200,000 distinct CDR3 sequences, about 9% seen once. Trimming removed 0 bases at V and 3 bases at J, with 12 bases between. The germline gives CDR1 DFQATT, CDR2 SNEGSKA (reference sequence). The CDR3 totals 14 residues. The receptor's source is a man between 50 and 59 years old who received an inactivated influenza vaccine. Sequencing used non-naive T cells sorted from PBMCs, obtained on the day of vaccination. This chain connects TRBV20-1 to TRBJ2-7; TRBD1 is a possible D gene (5 bases). CDR3 DNA sequence: TGCAGTGCTAGAGATCCCGACAGCTTCTACGAGCAGTACTTC. It yields the protein CSARDPDSFYEQYF.